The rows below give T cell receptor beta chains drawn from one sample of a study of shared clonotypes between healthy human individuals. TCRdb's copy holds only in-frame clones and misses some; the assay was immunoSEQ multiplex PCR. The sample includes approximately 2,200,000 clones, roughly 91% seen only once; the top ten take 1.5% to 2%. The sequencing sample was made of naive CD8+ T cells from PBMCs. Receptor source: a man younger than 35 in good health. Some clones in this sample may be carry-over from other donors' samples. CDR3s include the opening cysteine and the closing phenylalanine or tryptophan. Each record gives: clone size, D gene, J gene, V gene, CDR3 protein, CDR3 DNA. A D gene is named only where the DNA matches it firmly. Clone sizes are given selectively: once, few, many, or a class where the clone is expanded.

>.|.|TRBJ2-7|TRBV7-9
CASSPPGGPYEQYF
TGTGCCAGCAGCCCCCCGGGGGGCCCCTACGAGCAGTACTTC
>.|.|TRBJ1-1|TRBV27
CASSFGEEAFF
TGTGCCAGCAGTTTCGGGGAGGAAGCTTTCTTT
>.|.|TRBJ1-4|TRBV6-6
CASSYSEGGEKLFF
TGTGCCAGCAGTTACTCTGAAGGGGGTGAAAAACTGTTTTTT
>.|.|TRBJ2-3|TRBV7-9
CASSLAEGGGGPDTQYF
TGTGCCAGCAGCTTAGCGGAAGGGGGAGGAGGCCCAGATACGCAGTATTTT
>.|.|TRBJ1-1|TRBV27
CASSFRGPNTEAFF
TGTGCCAGCAGTTTCCGGGGCCCTAACACTGAAGCTTTCTTT
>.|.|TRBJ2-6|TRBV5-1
CASSLAGANVLTF
TGCGCCAGCAGCTTGGCAGGGGCCAACGTCCTGACTTTC
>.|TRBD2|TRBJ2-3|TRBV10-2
CASNGAGGPDTQYF
TGCGCCAGCAACGGAGCGGGAGGGCCAGATACGCAGTATTTT
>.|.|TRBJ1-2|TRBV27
CASSLWAGDGYTF
TGTGCCAGCAGTTTGTGGGCAGGGGATGGCTACACCTTC
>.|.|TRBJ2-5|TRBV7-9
CASSRQLLETQYF
TGTGCCAGCAGCCGCCAACTCTTAGAGACCCAGTACTTC
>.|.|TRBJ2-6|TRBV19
CASSMVRISGANVLTF
TGTGCCAGTAGTATGGTTAGGATCTCTGGGGCCAACGTCCTGACTTTC
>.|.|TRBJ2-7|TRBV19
CASSPQGWPYEQYF
TGTGCCAGTAGTCCACAGGGCTGGCCCTACGAGCAGTACTTC
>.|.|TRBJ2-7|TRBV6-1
CASRTLQGGTYEQYF
TGTGCCAGCAGAACCCTACAGGGAGGAACCTACGAGCAGTACTTC
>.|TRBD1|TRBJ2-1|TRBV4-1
CASSQFGQAADNEQFF
TGCGCCAGCAGCCAGTTCGGACAGGCCGCGGACAATGAGCAGTTCTTC
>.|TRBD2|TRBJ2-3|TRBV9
CASSVGTSGPRDTQYF
TGTGCCAGCAGCGTAGGGACTAGCGGACCCAGGGATACGCAGTATTTT
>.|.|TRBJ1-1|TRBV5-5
CASSLAQNTEAFF
TGTGCCAGCAGCCTGGCACAGAACACTGAAGCTTTCTTT
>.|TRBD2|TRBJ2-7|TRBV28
CASSLVGREGYEQYF
TGTGCCAGCAGTTTGGTCGGGAGGGAGGGCTACGAGCAGTACTTC
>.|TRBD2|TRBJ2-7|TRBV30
CAWSVLAGGSEQYF
TGTGCCTGGAGTGTACTAGCGGGAGGGAGCGAGCAGTACTTC
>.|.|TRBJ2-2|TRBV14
CASSSSGLTGELFF
TGTGCCAGCAGTTCAAGCGGGCTAACCGGGGAGCTGTTTTTT
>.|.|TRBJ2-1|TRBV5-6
CASSLVRGTRKFF
TGTGCCAGCAGCTTGGTTCGCGGGACACGGAAGTTCTTC
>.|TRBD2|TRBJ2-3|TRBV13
CASSRLALEIDTQYF
TGTGCCAGCAGCCGACTAGCGCTAGAGATAGATACGCAGTATTTT
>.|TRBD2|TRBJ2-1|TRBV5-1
CASSSGGRLPYNEQFF
TGCGCCAGCAGCTCGGGCGGGAGGCTCCCCTACAATGAGCAGTTCTTC
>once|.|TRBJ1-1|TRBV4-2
CASSQGMYRLTEAFF
TGTGCCAGCAGCCAAGGCATGTATCGGCTCACTGAAGCTTTCTTT
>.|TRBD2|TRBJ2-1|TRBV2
CASSEKHPGLAGRNEQFF
TGTGCCAGCAGCGAGAAACACCCGGGACTAGCGGGAAGGAATGAGCAGTTCTTC
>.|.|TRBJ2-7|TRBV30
CACGPGSEQYF
TGTGCCTGCGGGCCGGGGAGCGAGCAGTACTTC
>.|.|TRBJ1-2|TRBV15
CATSRQDRLYGYTF
TGTGCCACCAGCCGTCAGGACAGACTCTATGGCTACACCTTC
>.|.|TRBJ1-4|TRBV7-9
CASSLGGPQEKLFF
TGTGCCAGCAGCTTAGGGGGCCCCCAAGAAAAACTGTTTTTT
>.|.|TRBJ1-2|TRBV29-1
CSVDQGSVGGAYGYTF
TGCAGCGTTGATCAGGGTAGCGTTGGTGGGGCCTATGGCTACACCTTC
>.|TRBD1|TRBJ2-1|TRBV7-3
CASSPRDRVGDEQFF
TGTGCCAGCAGCCCCCGGGACAGGGTGGGGGATGAGCAGTTCTTC
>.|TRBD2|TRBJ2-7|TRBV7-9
CASSLVGLAIGEQYF
TGTGCCAGCAGCTTAGTGGGACTAGCAATTGGCGAGCAGTACTTC
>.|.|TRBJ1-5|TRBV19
CASSMLGYSNQPQHF
TGTGCCAGTAGTATGCTGGGTTATAGCAATCAGCCCCAGCATTTT
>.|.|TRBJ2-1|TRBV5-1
CASSLAHSGDNEQFF
TGCGCCAGCAGCTTAGCGCACTCCGGGGACAATGAGCAGTTCTTC
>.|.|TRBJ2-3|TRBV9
CASSVGGDATDVTQYF
TGTGCCAGCAGCGTAGGGGGGGACGCAACGGACGTTACGCAGTATTTT
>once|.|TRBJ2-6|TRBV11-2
CASSPPRGVSGANVLTF
TGTGCCAGCAGCCCCCCGAGGGGGGTCTCTGGGGCCAACGTCCTGACTTTC
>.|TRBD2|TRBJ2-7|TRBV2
CASSEAGGRAIEQYF
TGTGCCAGCAGTGAAGCTGGCGGGAGGGCAATCGAGCAGTACTTC
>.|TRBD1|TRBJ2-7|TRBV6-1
CATNRGYEQYF
TGTGCCACCAACAGGGGCTACGAGCAGTACTTC
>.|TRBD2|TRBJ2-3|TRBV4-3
CASSQEMLAGGPDTQYF
TGCGCCAGCAGCCAAGAAATGCTAGCGGGAGGGCCGGATACGCAGTATTTT
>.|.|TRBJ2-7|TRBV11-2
CASSSRDGYYEQYF
TGTGCCAGCAGCTCTCGGGACGGATACTACGAGCAGTACTTC
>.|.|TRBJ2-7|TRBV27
CASRDTAYEQYF
TGTGCCAGCCGGGACACGGCCTACGAGCAGTACTTC
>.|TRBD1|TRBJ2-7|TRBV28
CASSSWTGYEQYF
TGTGCCAGCAGTTCCTGGACAGGCTACGAGCAGTACTTC
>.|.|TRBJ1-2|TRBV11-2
CASQPGAGYGYTF
TGTGCCTCGCAGCCGGGGGCAGGCTATGGCTACACCTTC
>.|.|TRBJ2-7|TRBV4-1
CASSGGRAYEQYF
TGCGCCAGCAGCGGGGGACGGGCCTACGAGCAGTACTTC
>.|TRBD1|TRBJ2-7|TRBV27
CASSSPREGANEQYF
TGTGCCAGCAGTTCCCCTCGCGAGGGGGCCAACGAGCAGTACTTC
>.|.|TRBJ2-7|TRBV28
CASSLLDEQYF
TGTGCCAGCAGTTTATTGGACGAGCAGTACTTC
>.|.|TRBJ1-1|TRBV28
CASSLRRGVTEAFF
TGTGCCAGCAGTTTACGCAGAGGGGTAACTGAAGCTTTCTTT
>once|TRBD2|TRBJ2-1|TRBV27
CASSPHPRTSGLYNEQFF
TGTGCCAGCAGTCCCCACCCCCGTACTAGCGGTCTCTACAATGAGCAGTTCTTC
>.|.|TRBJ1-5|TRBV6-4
CASSDRHENSNQPQHF
TGTGCCAGCAGTGACAGACACGAGAATAGCAATCAGCCCCAGCATTTT
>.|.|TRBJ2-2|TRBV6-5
CASSGGYNTGELFF
TGTGCCAGCAGCGGGGGCTACAACACCGGGGAGCTGTTTTTT
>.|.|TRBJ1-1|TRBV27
CASSLSMNTEAFF
TGTGCCAGCAGTCTAAGCATGAACACTGAAGCTTTCTTT
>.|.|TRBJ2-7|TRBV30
CAWSDSDKSYEQYF
TGTGCCTGGAGTGACAGCGATAAATCCTACGAGCAGTACTTC
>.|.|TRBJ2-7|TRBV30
CAWSPPGAYEQYF
TGTGCCTGGAGCCCCCCCGGGGCCTACGAGCAGTACTTC
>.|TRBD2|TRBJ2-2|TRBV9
CASSPSGGPSGELFF
TGTGCCAGCAGCCCTAGCGGGGGACCGTCCGGGGAGCTGTTTTTT
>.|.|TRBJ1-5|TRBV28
CASSLRGRTNQPQHF
TGTGCCAGCAGTTTAAGGGGACGGACCAATCAGCCCCAGCATTTT
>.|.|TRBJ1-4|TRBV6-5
CASTQRDTANEKLFF
TGTGCCAGCACCCAAAGGGACACGGCGAATGAAAAACTGTTTTTT
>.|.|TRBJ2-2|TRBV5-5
CASSLQPDRRVANTGELFF
TGTGCCAGCAGCTTGCAACCCGATAGAAGGGTAGCTAACACCGGGGAGCTGTTTTTT
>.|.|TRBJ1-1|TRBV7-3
CASSVGLRGLNTEAFF
TGTGCCAGCAGCGTGGGCTTGAGGGGCTTGAACACTGAAGCTTTCTTT
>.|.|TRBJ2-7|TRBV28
CASSIDRGSYEQYF
TGTGCCAGCAGTATCGACAGAGGCTCCTACGAGCAGTACTTC
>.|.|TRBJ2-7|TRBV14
CASSQGFLAGQYEQYF
TGTGCCAGCAGCCAAGGATTCCTTGCAGGGCAGTACGAGCAGTACTTC
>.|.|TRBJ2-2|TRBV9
CASSLTGSGELFF
TGTGCCAGCAGCCTGACAGGCTCCGGGGAGCTGTTTTTT
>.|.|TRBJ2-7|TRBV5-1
CASSFTGTDSYEQYF
TGCGCCAGCAGCTTTACCGGGACTGACTCCTACGAGCAGTACTTC